This T cell receptor beta chain derives from a study of control samples from healthy donors and cancer patients. The table came from immunoSEQ multiplex PCR; TCRdb's copy has only in-frame clones and leaves some out. The sample lists tens of thousands of clones, 90% to 95% occurring once. After removal of 3 bases from V and 8 bases from J, the junction contained 8 bases not matched to a gene. Germline V gives CDR1 LNHDA, CDR2 SQIVND (reference sequence). There are 15 residues in the CDR3. The rearrangement links TRBV19 to TRBJ2-2; 8 nucleotides match TRBD2. Source material: blood. The sequence derives from a young man in good health. DNA for the CDR3: TGTGCCAGTAGTATTTCAGCGGGAGTAGGAGGGGAGCTGTTTTTT. This codes for CASSISAGVGGELFF.